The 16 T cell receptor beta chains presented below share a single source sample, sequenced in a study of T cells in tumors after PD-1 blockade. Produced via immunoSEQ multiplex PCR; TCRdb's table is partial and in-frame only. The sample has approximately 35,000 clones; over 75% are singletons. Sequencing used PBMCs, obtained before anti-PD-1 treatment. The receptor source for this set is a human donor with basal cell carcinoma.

CDR3 nucleotides: TGTGCCAGCAGCTTACCAACAGACTCCTACAATGAGCAGTTCTTC. This encodes CASSLPTDSYNEQFF. The gene calls are TRBV7-8 and TRBJ2-1; D uncertain. Germline V lookup: CDR1 SGHVS, CDR2 FQNEAQ. CDR3 length: 15 residues. V lost 2 bases, J lost 0 bases, and 8 bases lay in between.

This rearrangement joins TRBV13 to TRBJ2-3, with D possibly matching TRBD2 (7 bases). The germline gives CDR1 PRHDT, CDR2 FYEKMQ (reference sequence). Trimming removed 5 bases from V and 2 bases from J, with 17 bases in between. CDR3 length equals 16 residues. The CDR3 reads CASSPEGGGYTDTQYF. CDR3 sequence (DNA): TGTGCCAGCAGCCCTGAGGGGGGGGGATACACAGATACGCAGTATTTT.

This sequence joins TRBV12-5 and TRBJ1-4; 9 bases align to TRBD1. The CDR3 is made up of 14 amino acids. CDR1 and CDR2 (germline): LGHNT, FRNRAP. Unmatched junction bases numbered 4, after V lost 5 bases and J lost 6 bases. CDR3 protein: CASGKGQGYEKLFF. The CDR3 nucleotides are TGTGCTAGTGGTAAGGGACAGGGATATGAAAAACTGTTTTTT.

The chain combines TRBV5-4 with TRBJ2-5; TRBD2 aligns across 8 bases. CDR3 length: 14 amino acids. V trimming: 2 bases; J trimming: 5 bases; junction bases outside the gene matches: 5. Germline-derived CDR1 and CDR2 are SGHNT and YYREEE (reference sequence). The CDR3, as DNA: TGTGCCAGCAGCTTAAACGCGGGAGGCGAGACCCAGTACTTC. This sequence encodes CASSLNAGGETQYF.

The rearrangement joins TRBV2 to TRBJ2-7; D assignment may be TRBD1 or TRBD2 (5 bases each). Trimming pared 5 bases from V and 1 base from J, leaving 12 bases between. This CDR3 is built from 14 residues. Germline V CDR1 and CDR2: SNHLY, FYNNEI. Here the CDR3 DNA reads TGTGCCAGCAGTCTAAGGGACGGTTCCTACGAGCAGTACTTC. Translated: CASSLRDGSYEQYF. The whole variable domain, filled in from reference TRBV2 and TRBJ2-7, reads EPEVTQTPSHQVTQMGQEVILRCVPISNHLYFYWYRQILGQKVEFLVSFYNNEISEKSEIFDDQFSVERPDGSNFTLKIRSTKLEDSAMYFCASSLRDGSYEQYFGPGTRLTVT.

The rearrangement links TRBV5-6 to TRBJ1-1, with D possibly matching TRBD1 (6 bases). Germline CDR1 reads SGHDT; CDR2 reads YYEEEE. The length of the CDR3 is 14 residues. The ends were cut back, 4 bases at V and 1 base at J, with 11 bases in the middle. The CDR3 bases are TGTGCCAGCAGCCCCGGACAGAGGAACACTGAAGCTTTCTTT. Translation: CASSPGQRNTEAFF. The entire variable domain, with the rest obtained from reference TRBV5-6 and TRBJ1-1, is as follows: DAGVTQSPTHLIKTRGQQVTLRCSPKSGHDTVSWYQQALGQGPQFIFQYYEEEERQRGNFPDRFSGHQFPNYSSELNVNALLLGDSALYLCASSPGQRNTEAFFGQGTRLTVV.

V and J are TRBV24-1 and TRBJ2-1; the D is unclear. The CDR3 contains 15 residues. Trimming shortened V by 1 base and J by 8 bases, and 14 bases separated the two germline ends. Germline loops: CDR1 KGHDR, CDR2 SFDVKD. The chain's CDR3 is CATSDFTGETDEQFF. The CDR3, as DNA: TGTGCCACCAGTGATTTCACTGGAGAAACGGATGAGCAGTTCTTC.

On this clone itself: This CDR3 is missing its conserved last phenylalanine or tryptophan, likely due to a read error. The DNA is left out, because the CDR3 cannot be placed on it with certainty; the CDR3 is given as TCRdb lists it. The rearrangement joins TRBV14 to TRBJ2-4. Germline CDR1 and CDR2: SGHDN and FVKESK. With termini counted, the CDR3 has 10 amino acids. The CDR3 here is CASSPGAPFS.

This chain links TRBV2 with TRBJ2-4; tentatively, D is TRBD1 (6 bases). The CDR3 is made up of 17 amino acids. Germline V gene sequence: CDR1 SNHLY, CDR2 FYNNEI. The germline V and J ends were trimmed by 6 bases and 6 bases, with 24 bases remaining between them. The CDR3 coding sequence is TGTGCCAGCAGGTACTCAGGGGAACCGGCTCATGGAAACATTCAGTACTTC. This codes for CASRYSGEPAHGNIQYF.

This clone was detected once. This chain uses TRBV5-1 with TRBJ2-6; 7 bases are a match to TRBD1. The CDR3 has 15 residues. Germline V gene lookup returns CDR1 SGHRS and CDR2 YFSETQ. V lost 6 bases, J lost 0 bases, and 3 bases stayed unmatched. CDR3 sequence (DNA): TGCGCCAGCAACGACAGGGTCTCTGGGGCCAACGTCCTGACTTTC. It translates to CASNDRVSGANVLTF.

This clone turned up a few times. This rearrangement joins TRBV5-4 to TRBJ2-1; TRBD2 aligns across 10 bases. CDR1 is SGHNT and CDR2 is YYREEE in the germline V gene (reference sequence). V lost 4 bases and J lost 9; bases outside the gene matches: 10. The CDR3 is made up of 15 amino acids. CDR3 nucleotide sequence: TGTGCCAGCAGCGCGGGACTAGCGAGGGTTGGTGAGCAGTTCTTC. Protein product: CASSAGLARVGEQFF.

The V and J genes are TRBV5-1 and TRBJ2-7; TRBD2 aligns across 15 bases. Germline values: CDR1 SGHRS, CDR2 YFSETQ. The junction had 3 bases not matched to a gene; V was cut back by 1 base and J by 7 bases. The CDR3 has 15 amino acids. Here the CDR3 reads CASSLTGLAGGEQYF. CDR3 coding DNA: TGCGCCAGCAGCTTGACGGGACTAGCGGGGGGTGAGCAGTACTTC.

The CDR3 protein is CASSSGRTASYEQYF. CDR3 DNA: TGTGCCAGCAGCTCAGGTCGGACAGCCTCCTACGAGCAGTACTTC. This chain joins TRBV11-3 and TRBJ2-7; tentatively, D is TRBD1 (6 bases). The CDR3 is 15 residues long. The germline V gene encodes CDR1 SGHNT and CDR2 YENEEA. Trimming removed 4 bases at V and 0 bases at J, with 13 bases between.

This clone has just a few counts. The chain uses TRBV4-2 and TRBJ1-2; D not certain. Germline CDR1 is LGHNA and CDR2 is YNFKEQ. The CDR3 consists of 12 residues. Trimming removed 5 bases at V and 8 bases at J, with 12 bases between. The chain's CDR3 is CASSFYTEGYTF. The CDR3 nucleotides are TGTGCCAGCAGCTTCTATACGGAGGGCTACACCTTC.

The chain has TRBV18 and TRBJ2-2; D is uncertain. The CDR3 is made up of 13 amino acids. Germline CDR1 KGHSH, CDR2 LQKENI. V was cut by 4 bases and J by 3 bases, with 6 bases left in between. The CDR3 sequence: CASSQRDTGELFF. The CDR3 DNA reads TGTGCCAGCTCACAGAGAGACACCGGGGAGCTGTTTTTT. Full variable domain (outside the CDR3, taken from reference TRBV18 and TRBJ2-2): NAGVMQNPRHLVRRRGQEARLRCSPMKGHSHVYWYRQLPEEGLKFMVYLQKENIIDESGMPKERFSAEFPKEGPSILRIQQVVRGDSAAYFCASSQRDTGELFFGEGSRLTVL.

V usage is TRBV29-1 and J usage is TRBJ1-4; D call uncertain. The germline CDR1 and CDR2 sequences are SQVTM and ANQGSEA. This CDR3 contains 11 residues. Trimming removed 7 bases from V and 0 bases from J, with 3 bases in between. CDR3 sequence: CSGATNEKLFF. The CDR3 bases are TGCAGCGGAGCAACTAATGAAAAACTGTTTTTT.